This T cell receptor beta chain was identified in a study of cytomegalovirus exposure and HLA in healthy donors. Study summary: About 85 million unique TCR sequences came from HLA-typed donors in an early release.

Of note for this clone: Antigen unknown.

Germline V gives CDR1 SQVTM, CDR2 ANQGSEA. Trimming removed 8 bases from V and 1 base from J; junction bases left unmatched: 10. The CDR3 covers 14 residues. PCR involved 60 Vbeta and 13 Jbeta primers. Profiling relied on immunoSEQ multiplex PCR, and the TCRdb table lists in-frame clones only, not all of them. The sample carries 200,000 to 250,000 clones, about 81% recorded once. General study points: According to an earlier analysis, most TCR beta V segments yielded productive rearrangements about 90% or about 30% of the time. The later analysis indicated that the majority of CMV-associated TCR beta chains appeared HLA-restricted.

This receptor was obtained from a woman in her sixties in good health and CMV-seropositive. Sequenced material: PBMCs. The V gene is TRBV29-1, the J gene TRBJ2-7; 8 bases map to TRBD1. CDR3 nucleotide sequence: TGCAGCTTTCAGAGACAGGGGCCATCCTACGAGCAGTACTTC. As protein: CSFQRQGPSYEQYF.